This T cell receptor beta chain was profiled in a study of beta chain features in type 1 diabetes. About the study: Cells sorted and examined across all samples totaled approximately 100 million. Notes on the study in general: A definitive answer on HLA type influencing TCRB rearrangement was not reached here. Type 1 diabetes patients had VDJ junctions that carried fewer insertions and more deletions. Type 1 diabetes patients had TCRB CDR3s that were shorter (moderately but significantly so) in all four CD4+ subsets.

The isolated RNA, all of it, was reverse transcribed, so expressed TCRB transcripts were what got sequenced. TCRdb keeps only in-frame clones here, not all; method: immunoSEQ multiplex PCR. The sample shows roughly 300,000 clones, over 7% of them seen only once. Trimming at V came to 3 bases and at J to 6 bases, leaving 2 bases not matched to a gene. The CDR3 runs to 13 residues. The germline CDR1 and CDR2 sequences are MNHEY and SMNVEV (reference sequence). One heparinised blood draw, averaging approximately 0.11 L, came from each donor. This clone was seen only a few times. Its antigen is not known. Other DNA sequences in this specimen translate into the identical CDR3.

The rearrangement uses TRBV27 and TRBJ1-2; 9 bases map to TRBD1. The origin of this receptor is a man aged 25 to 45 with type 1 diabetes. The specimen sequenced was central memory CD4+ T cells from blood. CDR3 amino acids: CASSFRTGDGYTF. Here the CDR3 DNA reads TGTGCCAGCAGTTTCAGGACAGGGGATGGCTACACCTTC.